The next 3 T cell receptor beta chains were all read from a single sample in a study of cytomegalovirus exposure and HLA in healthy donors. The study ran its PCR with 60 Vbeta and 13 Jbeta primers. Sequencing was performed with immunoSEQ multiplex PCR; in TCRdb, only in-frame clones are kept and a portion is missing. Of 90,000 or so clones in the sample, under 80% were seen once. What was sequenced was PBMCs. The receptors were sampled from a man aged 60 to 69 in good health and CMV-seronegative.

The chain combines TRBV15 with TRBJ1-6, with TRBD1 matching 8 bases. V shed 1 base, J shed 8 bases, and the junction held 7 bases outside the gene matches. CDR1 LNHNV and CDR2 YYDKDF come from the germline V gene (reference sequence). The CDR3 sequence is 16 residues long. CDR3 nucleotide sequence: TGTGCCACCAGCAGAGGCCCCGCAGGGGGCGATTCACCCCTCCACTTT. This gives the protein CATSRGPAGGDSPLHF.

V and J are TRBV18 and TRBJ2-2, with D perhaps TRBD2 (6 bases). Trimming removed 4 bases from V and 4 bases from J, with 13 bases in between. Germline V gives CDR1 KGHSH, CDR2 LQKENI. The CDR3 sequence is 15 residues long. The CDR3 here is CASSLAREPTGELFF. DNA for the CDR3: TGTGCCAGCTCACTGGCCCGGGAGCCCACCGGGGAGCTGTTTTTT.

The rearrangement uses TRBV7-3 and TRBJ1-2, with TRBD1 as a possible D gene (6 bases). V was cut by 0 bases and J by 8 bases, with 10 bases left in between. CDR3 length: 13 residues. Germline CDR1 and CDR2: SGHTA and FQGTGA. CDR3 amino acids: CASSLTGAGGYTF. The CDR3 DNA follows: TGTGCCAGCAGCTTAACGGGGGCGGGCGGCTACACCTTC.